This passage covers 19 T cell receptor beta chains from one sample sequenced in a study of molecular identifiers for immune sequencing clone quantification. MiXCR, run by TCRdb on the PCR reads, gives a single entry per CDR3 protein. This table holds 88,000 or so distinct CDR3 sequences, 21% found once. The specimen sequenced was naive CD8+ T cells from blood, with Jurkat cell RNA spiked in. Subset defined: FACS-sorted CD8+CD4-CCR7+CD45RA+ naive T cells. The receptors come from a human donor in good health. Some libraries in this study had Jurkat cell RNA spiked in.

This clonotype is a singleton in its sample. Lacking the conserved final phenylalanine or tryptophan, this CDR3 likely reflects a read error. This chain joins TRBV18 and TRBJ1-5; maybe TRBD1 (5 bases). The CDR3 covers 16 residues. With 3 bases removed from V and 0 bases from J, the gap between germline ends came to 12 bases. Germline CDR1 is KGHSH and CDR2 is LQKENI. The CDR3: CASSPAGHNSNQPQHL. DNA for the CDR3: TGTGCCAGCTCACCCGCGGGGCACAATAGCAATCAGCCCCAGCATTTG.

Note on this clonotype: A much larger clone differs from this one at a single base, so this may be a read error. The chain combines TRBV4-3 with TRBJ1-1, with 10 bases identical to TRBD1. Germline loops: CDR1 LGHNA, CDR2 YSLEER. The J segment lost 4 bases and the V segment lost 4 bases, leaving 9 bases of the junction unmatched. The CDR3 extends over 16 amino acids. This CDR3 is CASSRLRTGGSTEAFF. CDR3 coding DNA: TGCGCCAGCAGCCGATTGAGGACAGGGGGGTCCACTGAAGCTTTCTTT.

The chain has TRBV27 and TRBJ1-2; 9 bases map to TRBD1. This CDR3 spans 14 amino acids. V was clipped by 5 bases and J by 5 bases; unmatched bases: 6. Per germline, CDR1 MNHEY and CDR2 SMNVEV (reference sequence). This chain's CDR3 is CASSQQGAGYGYTF. DNA for the CDR3: TGTGCCAGCAGTCAACAGGGGGCTGGATATGGCTACACCTTC.

The chain is built from TRBV10-3 and TRBJ2-1; D is undetermined. V was pared by 3 bases and J by 6 bases, with 9 bases between. Germline CDR1 is ENHRY and CDR2 is SYGVKD. The CDR3 has 13 amino acids. Here the CDR3 reads CAISESSFNEQFF. The CDR3 nucleotides read TGTGCCATCAGTGAATCTAGTTTCAATGAGCAGTTCTTC.

A single count supports this clonotype. This may be a read error: a much more frequent sequence differs by one nucleotide. The chain couples TRBV13 to TRBJ1-1, with 7 positions matching TRBD1. The CDR3 is 11 amino acids. Germline-derived CDR1 and CDR2 are PRHDT and FYEKMQ (reference sequence). V shed 1 base and J 11 bases; nucleotides not matched to a gene: 1. The CDR3 nucleotides are TGTGCCAGCAGCTTAGTCAGGGGGGCTTTCTTT. Translated: CASSLVRGAFF.

Many counts were recorded for this clonotype. The J gene is TRBJ1-5, the V gene TRBV6-5; no definite D call. The length of the CDR3 is 12 residues. Trimming left V 5 bases short and J 6 bases short, with 8 bases between. Germline assignment: CDR1 MNHEY and CDR2 SVGAGI. CDR3 coding DNA: TGTGCCAGCAGTACCCCCGTTCAGCCCCAGCATTTT. Translated: CASSTPVQPQHF.

The table lists this clonotype with many counts. The chain uses TRBV12-3 or TRBV12-4 and TRBJ2-5, with D uncertain. With 3 bases removed from V and 2 bases from J, the gap between germline ends came to 10 bases. The CDR3 has 14 amino acids. CDR3 coding DNA: TGTGCCAGCAGTTTCGCCGGAGCACAAGAGACCCAGTACTTC. Translation: CASSFAGAQETQYF.

This clonotype was detected once. This sequence may be a read error, since a much larger clone differs from it by one base. J is TRBJ2-1 and V is TRBV6-5; 7 bases align to TRBD2. The V gene's germline CDR1 is MNHEY and CDR2 SVGAGI. The CDR3 spans 14 residues. The CDR3 DNA follows: TGTGCCAGCAGTTACACTAGACTAGCCGATGAGCAGCTCTTC. Its translation is CASSYTRLADEQLF.

On this clonotype: Being one base from a much bigger clone, this may be a read error. The rearrangement uses TRBV7-2 and TRBJ2-7, with D hard to call. This CDR3 has 15 residues. Germline V CDR1 and CDR2: SGHTA, FQGNSA. The CDR3 sequence: CASSQAGSRTYEQCF. DNA for the CDR3: TGTGCCAGCAGCCAGGCCGGATCCCGGACCTACGAGCAGTGCTTC. Full variable domain (missing parts from reference TRBV7-2 and TRBJ2-7): GAGVSQSPSNKVTEKGKDVELRCDPISGHTALYWYRQSLGQGLEFLIYFQGNSAPDKSGLPSDRFSAERTGGSVSTLTIQRTQQEDSAVYLCASSQAGSRTYEQCFGPGTRLTVT.

This chain links TRBV12-3 or TRBV12-4 with TRBJ2-1; 8 bases are shared with TRBD1. This CDR3 has 16 amino acids. J gave up 2 bases and V 6 bases, and 9 bases lay outside the gene matches. As DNA, the CDR3 is TGTGCCAGCAGGCCGAGCCGGGACAGGACCTACAATGAGCAGTTCTTC. Amino acid sequence: CASRPSRDRTYNEQFF.

This clonotype was seen many times. The chain combines TRBV7-9 with TRBJ1-1; D remains ambiguous. The V gene's germline CDR1 is SEHNR and CDR2 FQNEAQ (reference sequence). V shed 1 base and J shed 5 bases, with 11 bases lying between them. This CDR3 comprises 14 residues. The CDR3 sequence is CASSLGGLGTEAFF. As DNA, the CDR3 is TGTGCCAGCAGCTTAGGAGGGCTGGGGACTGAAGCTTTCTTT.

The chain joins TRBV29-1 to TRBJ2-7; 9 positions agree with TRBD2. The germline gives CDR1 SQVTM, CDR2 ANQGSEA. This CDR3 has 12 residues. With V trimmed by 5 bases and J by 4 bases, 3 bases remained unmatched. CDR3 nucleotide sequence: TGCAGCGTTCGCGGGAGGGAGTACGAGCAGTACTTC. It codes for CSVRGREYEQYF.

This clonotype was recorded many times. The chain joins TRBV28 to TRBJ1-5; 9 positions match TRBD1. V was clipped by 5 bases and J by 7 bases; unmatched bases: 6. The CDR3 runs 14 residues. Germline-derived CDR1 and CDR2 are MDHEN and SYDVKM. The CDR3 is CASSPWTGAQPQHF. CDR3 nucleotide sequence: TGTGCCAGCAGTCCATGGACAGGGGCACAGCCCCAGCATTTT.

A few counts support this clonotype. The chain has TRBV9 and TRBJ1-1; the match to TRBD1 covers 10 bases. The V gene end was trimmed by 3 bases and the J gene end by 0 bases; junction bases not matched to a gene: 20. The CDR3 covers 21 residues. Germline CDR1 and CDR2: SGDLS and YYNGEE. The CDR3: CASSATGTGAVLFGMNTEAFF. The CDR3 DNA is TGTGCCAGCAGCGCAACCGGGACAGGGGCGGTTTTATTTGGCATGAACACTGAAGCTTTCTTT.

In this sample, this clonotype turned up many times. V usage is TRBV6-2 or TRBV6-3 and J usage is TRBJ1-5, with D maybe TRBD1 (6 bases). CDR3 size: 15 residues. The germline CDR1 and CDR2 sequences are MNHEY and SVGEGT. Trimming removed 6 bases from V and 4 bases from J, with 16 bases in between. The CDR3 nucleotides read TGTGCCAGCAGCCCCCGTCGGGACACAAATCAGCCCCAGCATTTT. This gives the protein CASSPRRDTNQPQHF.

V and J are TRBV25-1 and TRBJ2-1; 10 nucleotides agree with TRBD2. J lost 2 bases, V lost 5 bases, and 3 bases had no gene match. The CDR3 runs 15 residues. The V gene's germline CDR1 is MGHDK and CDR2 SYGVNS. The CDR3 DNA reads as TGTGCCAGCAGTAGCGGGGGGGGAACCTACAATGAGCAGTTCTTC. Its translation: CASSSGGGTYNEQFF.

This clonotype was counted at least ten times. The rearrangement uses TRBV7-8 and TRBJ2-5; tentative D call: TRBD2 (6 bases). This CDR3 has 19 residues. The V end lost 5 bases, the J end lost 2 bases, and 27 bases lay between the germline ends. Germline V CDR1 and CDR2: SGHVS, FQNEAQ. CDR3 sequence reads: CASSPPVGGPGLWQETQYF. The CDR3 DNA is TGTGCCAGCAGCCCGCCCGTGGGGGGTCCGGGACTCTGGCAAGAGACCCAGTACTTC.

This clonotype has a count of ten or more. V is TRBV19 and J is TRBJ2-7, with 14 bases fitting TRBD2. Germline CDR1 reads LNHDA; CDR2 reads SQIVND (reference sequence). V gave up 3 bases and J gave up 3 bases; unmatched junction bases: 1. The CDR3 contains 15 residues. In DNA form, the CDR3 reads TGTGCCAGTAGTATCGGGACTAGCGGGAGCTACGAGCAGTACTTC. Translation gives CASSIGTSGSYEQYF.

Ten or more counts support this clonotype. This rearrangement joins TRBV20-1 to TRBJ2-7; 11 bases align to TRBD1. CDR3 length: 15 residues. The J segment lost 4 bases and the V segment lost 1 base, leaving 6 bases of the junction unmatched. CDR1 is DFQATT and CDR2 is SNEGSKA in the germline V gene (reference sequence). CDR3 nucleotide sequence: TGCAGTGCTAGAGCACCCGGGACAGGGGGTTACGAGCAGTACTTC. It codes for CSARAPGTGGYEQYF.